The 32 T cell receptor beta chains given below trace back to one sample, sequenced in a study of radiotherapy plus CTLA-4 blockade in lung cancer. The data were produced by immunoSEQ multiplex PCR, yet TCRdb's version contains in-frame clones alone and is incomplete. The data show 95,000 to 150,000 clones, with over 80% seen just once and approximately 7% held by the top ten. Sample: peripheral blood, taken from a patient treated with radiotherapy plus ipilimumab. The receptors originated from a human donor with non-small cell lung cancer that progressed on radiotherapy plus ipilimumab.

This sequence joins TRBV6-5 and TRBJ1-4, with a possible D match to TRBD1 (5 bases). V was pared by 5 bases and J by 0 bases, with 7 bases between. The CDR3 consists of 14 residues. Germline CDR1 is MNHEY and CDR2 is SVGAGI. The CDR3 DNA is TGTGCCAGCAGTCCGACAGCAACTAATGAAAAACTGTTTTTT. Protein product: CASSPTATNEKLFF.

The chain employs TRBV19 and TRBJ1-1; tentatively, D is TRBD1 (5 bases). Germline CDR1 is LNHDA and CDR2 is SQIVND (reference sequence). The CDR3 runs 16 residues. V lost 3 bases and J 1 base, leaving 15 bases between the germline ends. The CDR3 DNA reads as TGTGCCAGTAGTATCCACGGGGGGAGGGCGAACACTGAAGCTTTCTTT. It specifies CASSIHGGRANTEAFF.

V gene TRBV6-6 combines with J gene TRBJ1-1; the D gene is possibly TRBD1 (5 bases). CDR3 length equals 14 residues. V was pared by 6 bases and J by 3 bases, with 14 bases between. CDR1 and CDR2 from the germline V gene are MNHNY and SVGAGI (reference sequence). The DNA of the CDR3 is TGTGCCAGCAGCGCGACAGCGGGGGACACTGAAGCTTTCTTT. Translation: CASSATAGDTEAFF.

This rearrangement joins TRBV5-4 to TRBJ2-3; D is perhaps TRBD1 (6 bases). With 0 bases removed from V and 3 bases from J, the gap between germline ends came to 17 bases. The CDR3 consists of 17 residues. The germline V gene has CDR1 SGHNT and CDR2 YYREEE (reference sequence). The CDR3 DNA sequence: TGTGCCAGCAGCTTGGAGGCGGGCAGGGGCAGGACAGATACGCAGTATTTT. The encoded protein is CASSLEAGRGRTDTQYF.

The V gene is TRBV27, the J gene TRBJ2-7, with D unresolved. This CDR3 is 15 amino acids long. Germline V lookup: CDR1 MNHEY, CDR2 SMNVEV (reference sequence). The V end was cut by 5 bases, the J end by 2 bases, with 16 bases between. The CDR3 protein is CASSTSTPWAYEQYF. The CDR3 coding sequence is TGTGCCAGCAGTACGAGCACCCCTTGGGCCTACGAGCAGTACTTC.

The chain carries TRBV5-8 and TRBJ2-1; no clear D gene. CDR1 is SGHTS, CDR2 YDEGEE, per germline. The ends were cut back, 8 bases at V and 0 bases at J, with 12 bases in the middle. This CDR3 has 14 amino acids. In DNA, the CDR3 is TGTGCCAGTACCCGACCACCCTCCTACAATGAGCAGTTCTTC. Its translation is CASTRPPSYNEQFF.

This clone was seen a handful of times. The V call is TRBV25-1, the J call TRBJ2-2; 9 nucleotides agree with TRBD2. CDR3 length equals 17 residues. Germline CDR1 MGHDK, CDR2 SYGVNS. The J segment lost 2 bases and the V segment lost 5 bases, leaving 9 bases of the junction unmatched. In nucleotides, the CDR3 is TGTGCCAGCAGTTTATCCCGACTAGCGGTTAACACCGGGGAGCTGTTTTTT. This codes for CASSLSRLAVNTGELFF.

The rearrangement links TRBV10-2 to TRBJ1-2; 9 bases map to TRBD1. The CDR3 runs to 14 residues. Looked up from germline, CDR1 is WSHSY and CDR2 is SAAADI. Losses at the gene ends were 2 bases for V and 7 bases for J; bases not matched to a gene: 5. The chain's CDR3 is CASSETGGSVGYTF. In DNA form, the CDR3 reads TGCGCCAGCAGTGAGACAGGGGGCTCTGTTGGCTACACCTTC.

The chain couples TRBV6-5 to TRBJ1-6, with D perhaps TRBD1 (6 bases). The ends were cut back, 6 bases at V and 9 bases at J, with 12 bases in the middle. Germline-derived CDR1 and CDR2 are MNHEY and SVGAGI. The CDR3 has 13 amino acids. CDR3 sequence: CASSQGLLSPLHF. Written as DNA, the CDR3 is TGTGCCAGCAGCCAGGGGTTACTTTCACCCCTCCACTTT.

V and J are TRBV7-9 and TRBJ1-1; D is undetermined. Germline CDR1 reads SEHNR; CDR2 reads FQNEAQ (reference sequence). The CDR3 covers 14 residues. The V gene lost 5 bases and the J gene lost 5 bases, with 15 bases spanning the gap. CDR3 DNA sequence: TGTGCCAGCAGCCCCTCCGGTATGGAGACTGAAGCTTTCTTT. It specifies CASSPSGMETEAFF.

With respect to this clone: In the same sample, other DNA sequences code for this CDR3. The chain joins TRBV4-1 to TRBJ2-7, with TRBD1 as a possible D gene (6 bases). The CDR3 runs 15 residues. V lost 4 bases and J 3 bases, leaving 16 bases between the germline ends. Germline CDR1 MGHRA, CDR2 YSYEKL. CDR3 region: CASSPTGTRNYEQYF. The CDR3 DNA follows: TGCGCCAGCAGCCCCACCGGGACAAGGAACTACGAGCAGTACTTC.

In nucleotides, the CDR3 is TGTGCCAGTAGTAATACCCCCAGGAACATTCAGTACTTC. This translates into CASSNTPRNIQYF. The chain carries TRBV19 and TRBJ2-4, with D uncertain. V was pared by 4 bases and J by 7 bases, with 11 bases between. Germline-derived CDR1 and CDR2 are LNHDA and SQIVND (reference sequence). The CDR3 extends over 13 amino acids.

This clone was counted a single time. This sequence joins TRBV2 and TRBJ2-1; D is uncertain. This CDR3 is built from 14 residues. CDR1 is SNHLY, CDR2 FYNNEI, per germline. Trimming left V 4 bases short and J 0 bases short, with 7 bases between. The CDR3 loop reads CASSATSSYNEQFF. The CDR3 bases are TGTGCCAGCAGTGCGACGAGCTCCTACAATGAGCAGTTCTTC.

The rearrangement uses TRBV7-3 and TRBJ2-1; 7 nucleotides match TRBD2. Unmatched junction bases numbered 11, after V lost 1 base and J lost 8 bases. This CDR3 region has 16 residues. Looked up from germline, CDR1 is SGHTA and CDR2 is FQGTGA. CDR3 DNA sequence: TGTGCCAGCAGCTTAATGCTAGCGGTCCGCCCCGATGAGCAGTTCTTC. It encodes CASSLMLAVRPDEQFF. Filled out from reference TRBV7-3 and TRBJ2-1, the complete variable domain reads GAGVSQTPSNKVTEKGKYVELRCDPISGHTALYWYRQSLGQGPEFLIYFQGTGAADDSGLPNDRFFAVRPEGSVSTLKIQRTERGDSAVYLCASSLMLAVRPDEQFFGPGTRLTVL.

The count of this clone is one. The rearrangement links TRBV30 to TRBJ2-5; TRBD2 matches 8 bases. CDR3 length: 12 amino acids. Germline values: CDR1 GTSNPN, CDR2 SVGIG (reference sequence). The V and J ends lost 5 bases and 5 bases, in that order; junction bases with no gene match: 4. CDR3 loop: CAWGTSGETQYF. The CDR3 DNA sequence: TGTGCCTGGGGGACTAGTGGGGAGACCCAGTACTTC.

This clone was seen more than once but under ten times. CDR3 DNA sequence: TGTGCCACTAAAGGGACAGGGGTCAACGATGAGCAGTTCTTC. Translation: CATKGTGVNDEQFF. The chain couples TRBV2 to TRBJ2-1, with 10 bases matching TRBD1. CDR3 size: 14 residues. V dropped 10 bases and J dropped 8; count of bases not matched to a gene: 11. Germline values: CDR1 SNHLY, CDR2 FYNNEI.

CDR3 sequence reads: CASSEDGLAKNIQYF. CDR3 DNA sequence: TGTGCCAGCAGTGAAGACGGTTTAGCCAAAAACATTCAGTACTTC. The genes are TRBV2 and TRBJ2-4; D remains ambiguous. Germline V gene sequence: CDR1 SNHLY, CDR2 FYNNEI. The CDR3 contains 15 residues. V lost 1 base, J lost 0 bases, and 7 bases lay in between. The variable domain in full, with the rest retrieved from reference TRBV2 and TRBJ2-4, is EPEVTQTPSHQVTQMGQEVILRCVPISNHLYFYWYRQILGQKVEFLVSFYNNEISEKSEIFDDQFSVERPDGSNFTLKIRSTKLEDSAMYFCASSEDGLAKNIQYFGAGTRLSVL.

The V call is TRBV10-3, the J call TRBJ2-5; D gene unclear. The CDR3 runs 15 residues. Germline V gives CDR1 ENHRY, CDR2 SYGVKD. V was trimmed by 3 bases and J by 6 bases, leaving 17 bases between them. The CDR3 DNA is TGTGCCATCAGTGACTTCGGACGGTCTGTTAAGACCCAGTACTTC. This encodes CAISDFGRSVKTQYF.

The chain combines TRBV7-6 with TRBJ2-7; 13 bases agree with TRBD2. The CDR3 is 19 residues long. With V trimmed by 5 bases and J by 5 bases, 18 bases remained unmatched. Germline CDR1 and CDR2: SGHVS and FNYEAQ. The CDR3 sequence: CASSANRGRTSGSRDEQYF. In DNA form, the CDR3 reads TGTGCCAGCAGCGCTAACAGGGGGAGGACTAGCGGGAGTCGGGACGAGCAGTACTTC. The complete variable domain, with remaining parts taken from reference TRBV7-6 and TRBJ2-7, reads GAGVSQSPRYKVTKRGQDVALRCDPISGHVSLYWYRQALGQGPEFLTYFNYEAQQDKSGLPNDRFSAERPEGSISTLTIQRTEQRDSAMYRCASSANRGRTSGSRDEQYFGPGTRLTVT.

This rearrangement joins TRBV15 to TRBJ1-5; 7 nucleotides agree with TRBD1. The CDR3 totals 15 residues. The V gene's germline CDR1 is LNHNV and CDR2 YYDKDF (reference sequence). The junction had 8 bases not matched to a gene; V was cut back by 3 bases and J by 6 bases. Here the CDR3 reads CATSRTTGQGQPQHF. CDR3 DNA: TGTGCCACCAGCAGGACGACAGGGCAAGGTCAGCCCCAGCATTTT. The entire variable domain, with the rest obtained from reference TRBV15 and TRBJ1-5, is as follows: DAMVIQNPRYQVTQFGKPVTLSCSQTLNHNVMYWYQQKSSQAPKLLFHYYDKDFNNEADTPDNFQSRRPNTSFCFLDIRSPGLGDTAMYLCATSRTTGQGQPQHFGDGTRLSIL.

Remarks on this clone: Germline is not matched at one junction end, which may reflect a read error. CDR3 in DNA: TGTACCTGGAGTGTTTACCCGGAATCCTACGAGCAGTACTTC. Protein sequence: CTWSVYPESYEQYF. J is TRBJ2-7 and V is TRBV30; D is undetermined. The CDR3 is made up of 14 amino acids. The germline CDR1 and CDR2 sequences are GTSNPN and SVGIG (reference sequence).

The V gene is TRBV7-9, the J gene TRBJ2-5, with a tentative D call TRBD1 (5 bases). Trimming pared 1 base from V and 4 bases from J, leaving 16 bases between. The CDR3 loop spans 16 amino acids. Germline V gene data show CDR1 as SEHNR and CDR2 as FQNEAQ (reference sequence). CDR3 in amino acids: CASSLEWQGKGETQYF. The CDR3 bases are TGTGCCAGCAGCTTAGAGTGGCAGGGAAAGGGAGAGACCCAGTACTTC. Filled out from reference TRBV7-9 and TRBJ2-5, the complete variable domain reads DTGVSQNPRHKITKRGQNVTFRCDPISEHNRLYWYRQTLGQGPEFLTYFQNEAQLEKSRLLSDRFSAERPKGSFSTLEIQRTEQGDSAMYLCASSLEWQGKGETQYFGPGTRLLVL.

The rearrangement links TRBV2 to TRBJ2-6, with D possibly matching TRBD1 (6 bases). V lost 4 bases, J lost 4 bases, and 11 bases lay in between. The CDR3 runs to 15 residues. Germline loops: CDR1 SNHLY, CDR2 FYNNEI. CDR3 sequence: CASSAGGAGANVLTF. CDR3 bases: TGTGCCAGCAGTGCTGGGGGCGCCGGGGCCAACGTCCTGACTTTC.

The genes are TRBV30 and TRBJ2-7; TRBD2 agrees at 16 bases. Germline V gene data show CDR1 as GTSNPN and CDR2 as SVGIG (reference sequence). Germline trimming cut 8 bases from V and 5 bases from J; bases unmatched to any gene: 12. This CDR3 is 16 amino acids long. DNA of the CDR3: TGTGCCCTCACCGGGACTAGCGGGAGGGCCGCTGACGAGCAGTACTTC. It encodes CALTGTSGRAADEQYF. Complete variable domain (other parts from reference TRBV30 and TRBJ2-7): SQTIHQWPATLVQPVGSPLSLECTVEGTSNPNLYWYRQAAGRGLQLLFYSVGIGQISSEVPQNLSASRPQDRQFILSSKKLLLSDSGFYLCALTGTSGRAADEQYFGPGTRLTVT.

V gene TRBV11-3 combines with J gene TRBJ2-3; 14 bases map to TRBD2. This CDR3 region has 16 residues. Germline values: CDR1 SGHNT, CDR2 YENEEA. V lost 5 bases and J lost 6; bases outside the gene matches: 7. CDR3 sequence: CASSRNGLAGGDTQYF. CDR3 DNA: TGTGCCAGCAGCCGGAATGGACTAGCGGGAGGCGATACGCAGTATTTT.

V and J are TRBV10-2 and TRBJ2-1, with a possible D match to TRBD2 (5 bases). Germline CDR1 WSHSY, CDR2 SAAADI. CDR3 length: 13 residues. The V end was cut by 3 bases, the J end by 9 bases, with 12 bases between. The CDR3 is CASSEGPSGEQFF. The CDR3 DNA sequence: TGCGCCAGCAGTGAAGGGCCCAGCGGTGAGCAGTTCTTC.

This chain uses TRBV6-5 with TRBJ2-7, with D perhaps assigned TRBD1 or TRBD2 (5 bases each). This CDR3 has 14 residues. V was cut by 5 bases and J by 3 bases, with 14 bases left in between. The germline gives CDR1 MNHEY, CDR2 SVGAGI. In DNA form, the CDR3 reads TGTGCCAGCAGTCCTGGGGGAGTAGGCTACGAGCAGTACTTC. It yields the protein CASSPGGVGYEQYF.

The gene calls are TRBV10-2 and TRBJ2-5, with D unclear. The CDR3 totals 12 residues. Germline V gene data show CDR1 as WSHSY and CDR2 as SAAADI. V gave up 4 bases and J gave up 5 bases, with 8 bases separating them. The CDR3 DNA sequence: TGCGCCAGCAGTGCTGGATACGAGACCCAGTACTTC. Its protein is CASSAGYETQYF.

V and J are TRBV27 and TRBJ2-3, with a possible D match to TRBD1 (6 bases). The CDR3 spans 14 residues. Trimming cost V 7 bases and J 3 bases, with 14 bases left between them. Germline CDR1 MNHEY, CDR2 SMNVEV (reference sequence). The CDR3 is CASKRGSGTDTQYF. CDR3 sequence (DNA): TGTGCCAGCAAAAGGGGGTCAGGAACAGATACGCAGTATTTT.

J is TRBJ2-2 and V is TRBV27, with D unclear. Germline CDR1 is MNHEY and CDR2 is SMNVEV (reference sequence). CDR3 length equals 15 residues. V was clipped by 1 base and J by 7 bases, with 13 bases between them. CDR3 in amino acids: CASSLYRQLGGELFF. As DNA, the CDR3 is TGTGCCAGCAGTTTATATAGGCAGCTAGGCGGGGAGCTGTTTTTT.

The CDR3 DNA follows: TGTGCCAGCAGCCTAAGGACTCCCACATGGAGCACAGATACGCAGTATTTT. Its protein is CASSLRTPTWSTDTQYF. This chain links TRBV7-2 with TRBJ2-3, with D tentatively TRBD2 (5 bases). The V end was cut by 5 bases, the J end by 0 bases, with 18 bases between. CDR1 is SGHTA and CDR2 is FQGNSA in the germline V gene. The CDR3 loop spans 17 amino acids. The full variable domain, its missing parts supplied by reference TRBV7-2 and TRBJ2-3, is GAGVSQSPSNKVTEKGKDVELRCDPISGHTALYWYRQSLGQGLEFLIYFQGNSAPDKSGLPSDRFSAERTGGSVSTLTIQRTQQEDSAVYLCASSLRTPTWSTDTQYFGPGTRLTVL.

The V gene is TRBV6-6, the J gene TRBJ1-5, with 9 nucleotides matching TRBD1. This CDR3 is 14 amino acids long. J gave up 2 bases and V 6 bases, and 2 bases lay outside the gene matches. Germline CDR1 and CDR2: MNHNY and SVGAGI (reference sequence). The CDR3 protein is CASRTGGGNQPQHF. DNA of the CDR3: TGTGCCAGCAGAACAGGGGGCGGCAATCAGCCCCAGCATTTT.